A selection of T cell receptor beta chains follows, all from one sample in a study of T cell repertoires in cytomegalovirus infection. TCRdb itself ran the reads through MiXCR, one entry per CDR3 protein. The sample yields a few hundred thousand distinct CDR3 sequences, 40% seen once. Antigen specificity for these receptors is unknown. Here the sequenced sample was cultured PBMCs, taken from culture after CMV antigen stimulation. Receptor source: a human donor in good health (CMV status not recorded). Some clones in this sample may be carry-over from other donors' samples. The CDR3 runs from the conserved cysteine through the conserved F or W. The D gene is left open where the match is weak. Some rows mark clone size as missing; the rest say once, few, many or name a class of expanded clone.

-	-	TRBV7-2	TRBJ2-2	TGTGCCAGCCTACAGGCGCATACGAACACCGGGGAGCTGTTTTTT	CASLQAHTNTGELFF
-	-	TRBV28	TRBJ2-7	TGTGCCAGCAGTCCCCCATGGTACCGCGAGCAGTACTTC	CASSPPWYREQYF
TRBD2	many	TRBV6-1	TRBJ2-3	TGTGCCAGCAGTGGAGCCGGGGGGGATACGCAGTATTTT	CASSGAGGDTQYF
TRBD1	-	TRBV6-1	TRBJ2-7	TGTGCCAGCAGTGATGGTCGACAGGGTGAATACGAGCAGTACTTC	CASSDGRQGEYEQYF
-	few	TRBV7-8	TRBJ2-5	TGTGCCAGCAGCTTAGTGTTGGCAGAGACCCAGTACTTC	CASSLVLAETQYF
TRBD1	-	TRBV28	TRBJ1-4	TGTGCCAGCAGATTCGCCCCGGGACAGGGGGGGACCTATAATGAAAAACTGTTTTTT	CASRFAPGQGGTYNEKLFF
-	-	TRBV2	TRBJ2-3	TGTGCCAGCAAGAACGACGGTACTAGCACAGATACGCAGTATTTT	CASKNDGTSTDTQYF
-	-	TRBV12-3/TRBV12-4	TRBJ1-2	TGTGCCAGCGGGTATTATGCTGGCTACACCTTC	CASGYYAGYTF
-	-	TRBV29-1	TRBJ2-5	TGCAGCGTTGGGGGAAGGCTGAGACAAGAGACCCAGTACTTC	CSVGGRLRQETQYF
TRBD1	-	TRBV25-1	TRBJ1-2	TGTGCCAGCAGTGATAGCTCCGGGACAGGGAAAAAAAACTATGGCTACACCTTC	CASSDSSGTGKKNYGYTF
-	few	TRBV7-8	TRBJ2-5	TGTGCCAGCAGCTTACCCAGGGTACCCCTCCAAGAGACCCAGTACTTC	CASSLPRVPLQETQYF
TRBD1	-	TRBV19	TRBJ2-7	TGTGCCAGTAGTATATCTCGGACAGGGTTCATCCACGAGCAGTACTTC	CASSISRTGFIHEQYF
TRBD1	few	TRBV6-5	TRBJ2-6	TGTGCCACCAGACAGGGGGTTTCTGGGGCCAACGTCCTGACTTTC	CATRQGVSGANVLTF
-	-	TRBV19	TRBJ1-3	TGTGCCACCCATCACGGCGGAAACACCATATATTTT	CATHHGGNTIYF
-	-	TRBV4-3	TRBJ1-2	TGCGCCAGCAGCCAAGATCCAAAGTACGGCTACACCTTC	CASSQDPKYGYTF
TRBD2	few	TRBV7-2	TRBJ2-7	TGTGCCAGCAGCTTAGGTGGTAGCGGGATCTACGAGCAGTACTTC	CASSLGGSGIYEQYF